The clone carrying this T cell receptor beta chain came up many times. RNA transcripts were the source from which TCR beta CDR3 regions were amplified. The first round was an RT-PCR with HTBI primers, and the second round was a multiplex PCR. TCRdb reprocessed the multiplex PCR reads via MiXCR and lists one record per CDR3 protein. The profile shows 150,000 to 200,000 distinct CDR3 sequences, roughly 36% of them singletons. The CDR3 runs 16 residues. V lost 5 bases, J lost 6 bases, and 14 bases stayed unmatched. The data were taken from a study of Graves' ophthalmopathy and Graves' hyperthyroidism. This receptor was obtained from a man under 40 with Graves' ophthalmopathy. Material: peripheral blood. The J gene is TRBJ1-1, the V gene TRBV12-3 or TRBV12-4; TRBD1 agrees at 8 bases. The CDR3 protein is CASSPLTWQGASEAFF. CDR3 sequence (DNA): TGTGCCAGCAGTCCGCTAACTTGGCAGGGGGCCTCTGAAGCTTTCTTT.